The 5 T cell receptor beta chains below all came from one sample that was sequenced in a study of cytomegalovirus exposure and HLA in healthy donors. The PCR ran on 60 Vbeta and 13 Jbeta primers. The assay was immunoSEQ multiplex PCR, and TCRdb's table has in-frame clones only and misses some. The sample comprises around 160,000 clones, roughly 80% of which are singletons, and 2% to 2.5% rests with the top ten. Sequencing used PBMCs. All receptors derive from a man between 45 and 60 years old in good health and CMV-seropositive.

CDR3 loop: CASSATDSRSGYTF. DNA of the CDR3: TGTGCCAGCAGTGCCACGGACAGTCGATCGGGCTACACCTTC. The chain joins TRBV25-1 to TRBJ1-2, with D possibly TRBD1 on 6 matching bases. The CDR3 is made up of 14 amino acids. V was trimmed by 4 bases and J by 8 bases, leaving 17 bases between them. Germline V lookup: CDR1 MGHDK, CDR2 SYGVNS.

The CDR3: CASSPLDGEKLFF. CDR3 nucleotide sequence: TGTGCCAGCTCACCCCTTGACGGGGAAAAACTGTTTTTT. V and J are TRBV18 and TRBJ1-4, with D unclear. The CDR3 totals 13 residues. Germline loops: CDR1 KGHSH, CDR2 LQKENI. Trimming took 3 bases from V and 8 from J, leaving 10 bases between them.

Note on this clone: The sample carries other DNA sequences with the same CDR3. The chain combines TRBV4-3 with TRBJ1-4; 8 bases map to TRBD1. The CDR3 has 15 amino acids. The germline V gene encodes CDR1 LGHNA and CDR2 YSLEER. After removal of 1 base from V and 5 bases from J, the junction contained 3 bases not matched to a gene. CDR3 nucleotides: TGCGCCAGCAGCCAAGGACGGGACAGGAATGAAAAACTGTTTTTT. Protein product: CASSQGRDRNEKLFF.

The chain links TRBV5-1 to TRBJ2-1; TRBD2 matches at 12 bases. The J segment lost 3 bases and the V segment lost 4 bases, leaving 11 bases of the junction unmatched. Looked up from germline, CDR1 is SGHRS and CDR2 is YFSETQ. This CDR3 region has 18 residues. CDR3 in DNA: TGCGCCAGCAGCGTCGGGTTGCTAGCGGGGGGGGTCTACAATGAGCAGTTCTTC. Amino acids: CASSVGLLAGGVYNEQFF.

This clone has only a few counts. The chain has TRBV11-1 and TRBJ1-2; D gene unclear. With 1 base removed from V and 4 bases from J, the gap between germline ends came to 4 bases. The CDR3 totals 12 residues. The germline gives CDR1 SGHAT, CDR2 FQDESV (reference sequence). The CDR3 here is CASSLDTYGYTF. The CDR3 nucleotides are TGTGCCAGCAGCTTAGACACCTATGGCTACACCTTC. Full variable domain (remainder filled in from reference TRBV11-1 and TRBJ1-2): EAEVAQSPRYKITEKSQAVAFWCDPISGHATLYWYRQILGQGPELLVQFQDESVVDDSQLPKDRFSAERLKGVDSTLKIQPAELGDSAMYLCASSLDTYGYTFGSGTRLTVV.